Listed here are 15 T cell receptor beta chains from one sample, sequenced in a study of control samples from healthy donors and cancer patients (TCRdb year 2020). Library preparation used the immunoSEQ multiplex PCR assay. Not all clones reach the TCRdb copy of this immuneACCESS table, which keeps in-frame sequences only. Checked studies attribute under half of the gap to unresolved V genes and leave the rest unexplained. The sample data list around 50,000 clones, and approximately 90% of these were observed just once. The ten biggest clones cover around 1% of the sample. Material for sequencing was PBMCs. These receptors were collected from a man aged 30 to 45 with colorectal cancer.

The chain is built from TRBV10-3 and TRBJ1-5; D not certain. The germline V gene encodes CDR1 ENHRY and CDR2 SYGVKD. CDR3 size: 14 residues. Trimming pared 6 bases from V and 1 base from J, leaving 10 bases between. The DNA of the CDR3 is TGTGCCATCAGCCTGGATTGGAGCAATCAGCCCCAGCATTTT. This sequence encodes CAISLDWSNQPQHF.

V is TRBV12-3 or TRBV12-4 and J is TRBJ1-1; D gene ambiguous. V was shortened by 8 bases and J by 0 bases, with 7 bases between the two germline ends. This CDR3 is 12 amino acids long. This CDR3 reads CASRLMNTEAFF. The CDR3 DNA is TGTGCCAGCCGACTTATGAACACTGAAGCTTTCTTT.

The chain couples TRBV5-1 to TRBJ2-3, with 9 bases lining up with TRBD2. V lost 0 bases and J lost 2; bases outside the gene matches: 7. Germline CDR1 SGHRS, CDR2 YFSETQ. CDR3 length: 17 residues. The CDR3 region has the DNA TGCGCCAGCAGCTTGGATGGGCGGGGGGGACCCACAGATACGCAGTATTTT. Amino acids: CASSLDGRGGPTDTQYF.

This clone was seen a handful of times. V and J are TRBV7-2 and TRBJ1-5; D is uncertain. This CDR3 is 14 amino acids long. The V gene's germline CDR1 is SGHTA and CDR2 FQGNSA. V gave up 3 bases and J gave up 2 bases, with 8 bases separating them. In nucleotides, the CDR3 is TGTGCCAGCAGCTTTTATATGGGCAATCAGCCCCAGCATTTT. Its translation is CASSFYMGNQPQHF.

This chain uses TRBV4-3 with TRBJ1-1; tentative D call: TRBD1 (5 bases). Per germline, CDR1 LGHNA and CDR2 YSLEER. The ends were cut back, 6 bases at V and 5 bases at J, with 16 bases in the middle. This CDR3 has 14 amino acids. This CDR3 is CASSQDVGGTEAFF. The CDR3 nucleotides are TGCGCCAGCAGTCAGGACGTTGGGGGGACTGAAGCTTTCTTT.

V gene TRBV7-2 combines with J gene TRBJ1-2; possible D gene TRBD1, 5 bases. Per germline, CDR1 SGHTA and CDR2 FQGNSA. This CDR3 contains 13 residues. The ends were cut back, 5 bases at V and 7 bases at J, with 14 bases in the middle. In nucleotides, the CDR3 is TGTGCCAGCAGCGCCACCGGGGGTGGTGGCTACACCTTC. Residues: CASSATGGGGYTF. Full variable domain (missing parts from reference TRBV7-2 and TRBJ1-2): GAGVSQSPSNKVTEKGKDVELRCDPISGHTALYWYRQSLGQGLEFLIYFQGNSAPDKSGLPSDRFSAERTGGSVSTLTIQRTQQEDSAVYLCASSATGGGGYTFGSGTRLTVV.

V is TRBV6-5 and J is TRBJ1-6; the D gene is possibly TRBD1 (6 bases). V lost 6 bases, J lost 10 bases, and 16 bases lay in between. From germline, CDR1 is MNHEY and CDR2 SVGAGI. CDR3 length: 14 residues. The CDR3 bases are TGTGCCAGCAGAAGAACAGGGCAAGAATCACCCCTCCACTTT. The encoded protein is CASRRTGQESPLHF.

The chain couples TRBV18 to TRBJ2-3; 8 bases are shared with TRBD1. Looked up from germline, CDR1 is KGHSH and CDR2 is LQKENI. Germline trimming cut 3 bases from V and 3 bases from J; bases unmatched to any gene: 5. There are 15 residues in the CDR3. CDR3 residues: CASSPSGQGTDTQYF. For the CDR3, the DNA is TGTGCCAGCTCACCCAGCGGACAGGGTACAGATACGCAGTATTTT.

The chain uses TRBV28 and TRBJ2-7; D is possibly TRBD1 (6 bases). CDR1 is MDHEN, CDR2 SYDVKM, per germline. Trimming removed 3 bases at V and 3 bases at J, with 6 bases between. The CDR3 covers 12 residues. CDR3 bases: TGTGCCAGCAGTTTGGACAGCTACGAGCAGTACTTC. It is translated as CASSLDSYEQYF.

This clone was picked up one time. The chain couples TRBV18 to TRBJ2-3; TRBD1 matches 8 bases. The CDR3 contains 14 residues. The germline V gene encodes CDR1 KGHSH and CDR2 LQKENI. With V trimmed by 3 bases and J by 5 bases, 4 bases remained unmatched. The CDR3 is CASSPKDREDTQYF. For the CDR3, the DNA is TGTGCCAGCTCACCGAAGGACAGGGAAGATACGCAGTATTTT.

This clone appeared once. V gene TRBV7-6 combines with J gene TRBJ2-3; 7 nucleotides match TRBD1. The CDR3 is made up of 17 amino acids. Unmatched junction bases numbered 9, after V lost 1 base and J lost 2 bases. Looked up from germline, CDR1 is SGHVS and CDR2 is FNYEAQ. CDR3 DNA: TGTGCCAGCAGCTTAGGAGACAGGGTCGTTCCCACAGATACGCAGTATTTT. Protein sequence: CASSLGDRVVPTDTQYF.

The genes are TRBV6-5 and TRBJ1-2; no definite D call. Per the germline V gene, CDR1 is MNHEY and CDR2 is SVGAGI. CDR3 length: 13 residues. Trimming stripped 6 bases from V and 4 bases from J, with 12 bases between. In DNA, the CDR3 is TGTGCCAGCAGCGACTACCCCCCCTATGGCTACACCTTC. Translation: CASSDYPPYGYTF.

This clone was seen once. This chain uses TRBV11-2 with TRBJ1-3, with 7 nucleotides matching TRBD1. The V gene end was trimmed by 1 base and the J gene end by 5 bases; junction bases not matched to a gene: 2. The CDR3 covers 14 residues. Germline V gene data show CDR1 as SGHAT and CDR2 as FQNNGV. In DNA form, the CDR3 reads TGTGCCAGCAGCTTAGGAGGGGGCCGAAACACCATATATTTT. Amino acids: CASSLGGGRNTIYF.

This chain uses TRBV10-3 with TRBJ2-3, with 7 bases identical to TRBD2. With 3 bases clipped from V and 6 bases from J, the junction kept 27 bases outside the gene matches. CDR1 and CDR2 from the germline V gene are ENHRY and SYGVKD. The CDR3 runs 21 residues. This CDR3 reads CAISEYVGEERGRPLADTQYF. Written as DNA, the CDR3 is TGTGCCATCAGTGAATATGTGGGAGAGGAGCGGGGACGTCCTCTGGCGGATACGCAGTATTTT.

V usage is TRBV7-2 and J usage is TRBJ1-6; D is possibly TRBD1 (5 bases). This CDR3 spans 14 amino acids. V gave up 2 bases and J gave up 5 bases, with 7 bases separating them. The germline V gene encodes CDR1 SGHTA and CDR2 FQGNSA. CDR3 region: CASSLNRNNSPLHF. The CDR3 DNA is TGTGCCAGCAGCTTAAACAGGAATAATTCACCCCTCCACTTT. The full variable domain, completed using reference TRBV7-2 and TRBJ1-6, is GAGVSQSPSNKVTEKGKDVELRCDPISGHTALYWYRQSLGQGLEFLIYFQGNSAPDKSGLPSDRFSAERTGGSVSTLTIQRTQQEDSAVYLCASSLNRNNSPLHFGNGTRLTVT.